This passage covers 23 T cell receptor beta chains from one sample sequenced in a study of blood T cell repertoires in COVID-19. Repertoires were generated with immunoSEQ multiplex PCR, while TCRdb's copy carries only in-frame clones and drops some. The sample includes 250,000 to 350,000 clones, around 90% of them seen just once. The sequenced material came from peripheral blood. These TCRs come from a woman between 40 and 55 years old who had recovered from COVID-19.

The rearrangement joins TRBV23-1 to TRBJ1-2; 9 nucleotides agree with TRBD1. TRBV23-1 qualifies as an ORF whose function is uncertain. This CDR3 is 16 amino acids long. Trimming took 4 bases from V and 3 from J; bases not matched to a gene: 9. The CDR3 DNA is TGCGCCAGCAGTCCTACCCGACAGGGGGTCGACTATGGCTACACCTTC. Residues: CASSPTRQGVDYGYTF.

The gene calls are TRBV2 and TRBJ2-2; perhaps TRBD2 as D (6 bases). Germline CDR1 and CDR2: SNHLY and FYNNEI. Trimming took 6 bases from V and 3 from J, leaving 20 bases between them. This CDR3 is 17 amino acids long. CDR3 residues: CASSLGVAGWYTGELFF. The CDR3 DNA reads TGTGCCAGCAGCTTGGGGGTGGCGGGATGGTACACCGGGGAGCTGTTTTTT.

This chain uses TRBV5-4 with TRBJ1-2; perhaps TRBD1 as D (5 bases). The germline CDR1 and CDR2 sequences are SGHNT and YYREEE (reference sequence). This CDR3 has 14 amino acids. Trimming left V 4 bases short and J 8 bases short, with 18 bases between. CDR3 sequence: CASSVGTQGTGYTF. The CDR3 DNA sequence: TGTGCCAGCAGCGTAGGAACCCAGGGTACGGGCTACACCTTC.

This chain joins TRBV21-1 and TRBJ2-5; the table's D gene call, TRBD2, was not cross checked with the DNA. TRBV21-1 is termed a pseudogene. CDR3 size: 15 residues. The CDR3 nucleotides are TGTGCCAGCACTCCCCTCAGCGGGGATCAAGAGACCCAGTACTTC. Translated, it gives CASTPLSGDQETQYF.

The chain uses TRBV10-3 and TRBJ1-1; no definite D call. This CDR3 comprises 13 residues. Between the trimmed V and J ends, which lost 10 bases and 0 bases, there was a span of 12 bases. Germline V lookup: CDR1 ENHRY, CDR2 SYGVKD. The CDR3: CATGTELNTEAFF. The CDR3 nucleotides are TGTGCCACCGGAACAGAACTGAACACTGAAGCTTTCTTT.

The chain has TRBV7-3 and TRBJ2-3; TRBD2 agrees at 12 bases. Germline-derived CDR1 and CDR2 are SGHTA and FQGTGA. V lost 2 bases, J lost 5 bases, and 5 bases stayed unmatched. The CDR3 is 16 residues long. The CDR3 DNA is TGTGCCAGCAGCTTAGGCCCGGGACTAGCGGGAGATACGCAGTATTTT. It yields the protein CASSLGPGLAGDTQYF.

The chain has TRBV28 and TRBJ1-4; the D is unclear. The CDR3 runs 14 residues. Per the germline V gene, CDR1 is MDHEN and CDR2 is SYDVKM. Trimming removed 7 bases at V and 8 bases at J, with 17 bases between. In nucleotides, the CDR3 is TGTGCCAGCATGGAGCGGGGTTTTTACGAAAAACTGTTTTTT. It encodes CASMERGFYEKLFF.

The chain links TRBV4-1 to TRBJ1-4, with a weak D call TRBD1 (6 bases). CDR1 is MGHRA, CDR2 YSYEKL, per germline. The V gene lost 1 base and the J gene lost 0 bases, with 12 bases spanning the gap. This CDR3 has 17 residues. The CDR3 region has the DNA TGCGCCAGCAGCCAAGGGCAGGGGTCGGCAACTAATGAAAAACTGTTTTTT. Translating gives CASSQGQGSATNEKLFF.

V and J are TRBV6-1 and TRBJ2-3; D is undetermined. V lost 3 bases and J 0 bases, leaving 4 bases between the germline ends. The germline V gene encodes CDR1 MNHNS and CDR2 SASEGT. This CDR3 region has 13 residues. CDR3 amino acids: CASSERSTDTQYF. The CDR3 coding sequence is TGTGCCAGCAGTGAGAGGAGCACAGATACGCAGTATTTT.

The chain links TRBV27 to TRBJ2-5; TRBD2 aligns across 8 bases. The CDR3 totals 14 residues. Germline V lookup: CDR1 MNHEY, CDR2 SMNVEV (reference sequence). Trimming removed 6 bases from V and 4 bases from J; junction bases left unmatched: 7. This CDR3 is CASSTGLVVETQYF. CDR3 coding DNA: TGTGCCAGCAGCACGGGACTAGTCGTAGAGACCCAGTACTTC.

V and J are TRBV5-4 and TRBJ2-1; the match to TRBD2 covers 9 bases. There are 16 residues in the CDR3. Per germline, CDR1 SGHNT and CDR2 YYREEE (reference sequence). V gave up 4 bases and J gave up 2 bases; unmatched junction bases: 7. The CDR3 nucleotides are TGTGCCAGCAGCCCGGGGACTAGCCATACCTACAATGAGCAGTTCTTC. Translating it yields CASSPGTSHTYNEQFF.

The chain employs TRBV3-1 (or the pseudogene TRBV3-2) and TRBJ2-7; 8 bases align to TRBD1. The V segment lost 6 bases and the J segment 6 bases; nucleotides outside the gene matches: 7. The CDR3 is 13 residues long. The germline gives CDR1 LGHDT, CDR2 YNNKEL (reference sequence). CDR3 residues: CASSDTGTGEQYF. In DNA form, the CDR3 reads TGTGCCAGCAGTGATACCGGGACAGGCGAGCAGTACTTC.

The V gene is TRBV6-2 or TRBV6-3, the J gene TRBJ2-7; D ambiguous. The CDR3 consists of 15 residues. Trimming cost V 2 bases and J 6 bases, with 17 bases left between them. Germline V CDR1 and CDR2: MNHEY, SVGEGT. The CDR3 nucleotides are TGTGCCAGCAGTTACCCGGCTAGTATGCAAGTCGAGCAGTACTTC. It translates to CASSYPASMQVEQYF.

As to this clone: One junction end disagrees with the germline gene, perhaps due to a read error. This chain links TRBV7-7 with TRBJ2-7, with D maybe TRBD2 (6 bases). CDR1 and CDR2 (germline): SSHAT, FNYEAQ (reference sequence). The CDR3 spans 13 residues. This CDR3 reads CASSSGLSSEQYF. The CDR3 DNA reads as TGTGCTAGCAGCTCGGGACTCAGCTCCGAGCAGTACTTC.

V gene TRBV6-5 combines with J gene TRBJ1-2; TRBD1 agrees at 7 bases. CDR3 length equals 14 residues. V trimming: 0 bases; J trimming: 6 bases; junction bases outside the gene matches: 4. Germline CDR1 is MNHEY and CDR2 is SVGAGI. Written as DNA, the CDR3 is TGTGCCAGCAGTTACTCCCCCGGGACAGATGGCTACACCTTC. This gives the protein CASSYSPGTDGYTF.

This clone has a single count. The rearrangement joins TRBV5-1 to TRBJ1-4; no firm D call. This CDR3 has 14 amino acids. Per germline, CDR1 SGHRS and CDR2 YFSETQ. Trimming cost V 0 bases and J 0 bases, with 3 bases left between them. The CDR3 nucleotides are TGCGCCAGCAGCTTGGACTCAACTAATGAAAAACTGTTTTTT. Translation gives CASSLDSTNEKLFF.

The chain employs TRBV11-2 and TRBJ2-5; D uncertain. Germline CDR1 is SGHAT and CDR2 is FQNNGV. V was shortened by 3 bases and J by 2 bases, with 7 bases between the two germline ends. This CDR3 contains 13 residues. In DNA form, the CDR3 reads TGTGCCAGCAGCTTTGGAGAGCAAGAGACCCAGTACTTC. This gives the protein CASSFGEQETQYF.

The rearrangement links TRBV6-5 to TRBJ2-2; 10 bases map to TRBD1. Germline V lookup: CDR1 MNHEY, CDR2 SVGAGI. V was pared by 6 bases and J by 7 bases, with 5 bases of the junction left unmatched. The CDR3 runs 14 residues. The CDR3 loop is CASRTGQGHGELFF. CDR3 in DNA: TGTGCCAGCAGGACGGGACAGGGGCACGGGGAGCTGTTTTTT.

The chain combines TRBV4-1 with TRBJ1-5; D is ambiguous. The germline gives CDR1 MGHRA, CDR2 YSYEKL. V was clipped by 0 bases and J by 6 bases, with 18 bases between them. The CDR3 is made up of 17 amino acids. The DNA of the CDR3 is TGCGCCAGCAGCCAAGATCCAGTAGCCCAAGTCGGTCAGCCCCAGCATTTT. Amino acids: CASSQDPVAQVGQPQHF.

This clone was recorded only once. This chain uses TRBV28 with TRBJ1-3; D perhaps matches TRBD1 (5 bases). The CDR3 is 14 amino acids. Trimming took 8 bases from V and 0 from J, leaving 11 bases between them. The germline gives CDR1 MDHEN, CDR2 SYDVKM. The DNA of the CDR3 is TGTGCCAGCTGTTCACAGGCCTCTGGAAACACCATATATTTT. Translated, it gives CASCSQASGNTIYF.

In its sample, this clone was seen once. The V and J genes are TRBV6-1 and TRBJ2-3; D is perhaps TRBD2 (6 bases). Trimming cost V 7 bases and J 4 bases, with 18 bases left between them. CDR3 length equals 15 residues. Germline-derived CDR1 and CDR2 are MNHNS and SASEGT. DNA for the CDR3: TGTGCCAGCACCGGATATGGCGGGGCCGCAGATACGCAGTATTTT. Translation gives CASTGYGGAADTQYF.

This chain connects TRBV27 to TRBJ1-2; D is ambiguous. CDR3 size: 15 residues. The V end lost 0 bases, the J end lost 1 base, and 9 bases lay between the germline ends. CDR1 MNHEY and CDR2 SMNVEV come from the germline V gene (reference sequence). The CDR3 reads CASSLSSRNNYGYTF. CDR3 nucleotide sequence: TGTGCCAGCAGTTTATCGAGTAGAAATAACTATGGCTACACCTTC.

The chain combines TRBV10-3 with TRBJ2-7; TRBD1 agrees at 7 bases. J was trimmed by 4 bases and V by 3 bases; bases with no gene match: 6. This CDR3 comprises 14 residues. CDR1 is ENHRY, CDR2 SYGVKD, per germline. CDR3 DNA sequence: TGTGCCATCAGTGAAGGGTCACAGGGGTACGAGCAGTACTTC. Residues: CAISEGSQGYEQYF.